Presented here are 11 T cell receptor beta chains from one specimen sequenced in a study of shared clonotypes between healthy human individuals. Libraries were prepared by immunoSEQ multiplex PCR; TCRdb keeps only in-frame clonotypes and omits some of them. The sample holds about 520,000 clones; around 85% are singletons and the top ten take about 12%. Sequencing input: PBMCs. These receptor sequences come from a woman aged 40 to 49 in good health. Some clones in this sample may be carry-over from other donors' samples.

This chain uses TRBV27 with TRBJ2-3; 8 nucleotides line up with TRBD1. CDR3 length equals 16 residues. Germline loops: CDR1 MNHEY, CDR2 SMNVEV (reference sequence). After removal of 5 bases from V and 0 bases from J, the junction contained 7 bases not matched to a gene. The CDR3 DNA reads TGTGCCAGCAGTCCCCTCGGGACAGGTAGCACAGATACGCAGTATTTT. Translated, it gives CASSPLGTGSTDTQYF.

This clone appeared once. V usage is TRBV5-1 and J usage is TRBJ2-3; D remains ambiguous. The ends were cut back, 7 bases at V and 1 base at J, with 13 bases in the middle. In germline, CDR1 is SGHRS, CDR2 YFSETQ. The CDR3 covers 14 residues. Here the CDR3 DNA reads TGCGCCAGCTCGTGGGTGGATCGCACAGATACGCAGTATTTT. The encoded protein is CASSWVDRTDTQYF.

The chain employs TRBV15 and TRBJ2-3, with D hard to call. This CDR3 region has 15 residues. The germline V gene encodes CDR1 LNHNV and CDR2 YYDKDF (reference sequence). The V end was cut by 0 bases, the J end by 4 bases, with 11 bases between. The CDR3 DNA reads as TGTGCCACCAGCAGAGAGCGGTCCGGACCAGATACGCAGTATTTT. Translated, it gives CATSRERSGPDTQYF.

The rearrangement joins TRBV9 to TRBJ2-1, with 12 bases fitting TRBD2. Germline CDR1 and CDR2: SGDLS and YYNGEE. Trimming at V came to 0 bases and at J to 7 bases, leaving 11 bases not matched to a gene. This CDR3 spans 18 amino acids. CDR3 in DNA: TGTGCCAGCAGCGTAGGGGCTAGCGGGAGGGCCGTAAGAAATGAGCAGTTCTTC. Translated, it gives CASSVGASGRAVRNEQFF.

This chain connects TRBV6-1 to TRBJ2-1; D remains unclear. Germline V gene lookup returns CDR1 MNHNS and CDR2 SASEGT. The V and J ends lost 1 base and 10 bases respectively, with 17 bases between them. This CDR3 region has 15 residues. The CDR3 coding sequence is TGTGCCAGCAGTGAAGAAGCTCTCCAATATGGGGAGCAGTTCTTC. Translated: CASSEEALQYGEQFF.

The table lists this clone with a few counts. This probably arose from a read error, given a far larger clone one base away. The J gene is TRBJ1-1, the V gene TRBV4-1; 10 bases are shared with TRBD1. This CDR3 spans 14 amino acids. Germline assignment: CDR1 MGHRA and CDR2 YSYEKL. This CDR3 reads CASSRGQGNSEAFF. CDR3 sequence (DNA): TGCGCCAGCAGCCGGGGACAGGGGAACAGTGAAGCTTTCTTT.

The V and J genes are TRBV20-1 and TRBJ2-7; D might be TRBD1 (6 bases). Trimming removed 8 bases from V and 5 bases from J, with 13 bases in between. The CDR3 is 11 amino acids. CDR1 is DFQATT, CDR2 SNEGSKA, per germline (reference sequence). CDR3 DNA: TGCAGTTCAGGCAGGGGAGACGAGCAGTACTTC. This translates into CSSGRGDEQYF.

The gene calls are TRBV11-2 and TRBJ2-7; possible D gene TRBD2, 7 bases. With 5 bases removed from V and 1 base from J, the gap between germline ends came to 18 bases. Germline V lookup: CDR1 SGHAT, CDR2 FQNNGV. The CDR3 consists of 16 residues. The CDR3 spells CASSPGWEGTSYEQYF. CDR3 nucleotides: TGTGCCAGCAGCCCAGGATGGGAGGGGACATCCTACGAGCAGTACTTC.

Details on this clone: Other DNA sequences from this sample encode an identical CDR3 as well. The chain recombines TRBV5-6 with TRBJ2-3; D is undetermined. The V gene lost 0 bases and the J gene lost 6 bases, with 2 bases spanning the gap. CDR1 is SGHDT, CDR2 YYEEEE, per germline. The CDR3 extends over 11 amino acids. The CDR3 sequence is CASSLADTQYF. CDR3 DNA sequence: TGTGCCAGCAGCTTGGCGGATACGCAGTATTTT.

The chain combines TRBV19 with TRBJ2-7; D is unclear. The CDR3 extends over 13 amino acids. The germline V gene has CDR1 LNHDA and CDR2 SQIVND (reference sequence). Trimming removed 3 bases from V and 2 bases from J, with 8 bases in between. CDR3 in DNA: TGTGCCAGTAGTATTGGATACCCCTACGAGCAGTACTTC. Protein: CASSIGYPYEQYF.

The chain links TRBV7-9 to TRBJ2-5; D gene uncertain. V lost 4 bases, J lost 9 bases, and 9 bases lay in between. Germline V CDR1 and CDR2: SEHNR, FQNEAQ (reference sequence). The CDR3 spans 11 residues. The CDR3: CASSSSLAQYF. CDR3 DNA sequence: TGTGCCAGCAGCTCCTCCCTGGCCCAGTACTTC.